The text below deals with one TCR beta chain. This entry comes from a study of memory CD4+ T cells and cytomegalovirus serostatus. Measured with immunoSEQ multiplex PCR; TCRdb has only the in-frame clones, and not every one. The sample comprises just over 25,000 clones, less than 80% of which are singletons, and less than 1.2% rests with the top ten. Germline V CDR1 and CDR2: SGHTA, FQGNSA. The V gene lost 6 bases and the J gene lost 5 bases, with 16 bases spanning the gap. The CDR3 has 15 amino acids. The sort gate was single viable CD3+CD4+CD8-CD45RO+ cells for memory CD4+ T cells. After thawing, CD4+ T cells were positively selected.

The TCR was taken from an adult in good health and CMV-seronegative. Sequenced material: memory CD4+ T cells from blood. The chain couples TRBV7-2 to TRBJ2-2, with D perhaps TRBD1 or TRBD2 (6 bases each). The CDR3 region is CASRLLGGGTGELFF. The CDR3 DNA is TGTGCCAGCAGGTTGCTTGGAGGGGGAACCGGGGAGCTGTTTTTT.